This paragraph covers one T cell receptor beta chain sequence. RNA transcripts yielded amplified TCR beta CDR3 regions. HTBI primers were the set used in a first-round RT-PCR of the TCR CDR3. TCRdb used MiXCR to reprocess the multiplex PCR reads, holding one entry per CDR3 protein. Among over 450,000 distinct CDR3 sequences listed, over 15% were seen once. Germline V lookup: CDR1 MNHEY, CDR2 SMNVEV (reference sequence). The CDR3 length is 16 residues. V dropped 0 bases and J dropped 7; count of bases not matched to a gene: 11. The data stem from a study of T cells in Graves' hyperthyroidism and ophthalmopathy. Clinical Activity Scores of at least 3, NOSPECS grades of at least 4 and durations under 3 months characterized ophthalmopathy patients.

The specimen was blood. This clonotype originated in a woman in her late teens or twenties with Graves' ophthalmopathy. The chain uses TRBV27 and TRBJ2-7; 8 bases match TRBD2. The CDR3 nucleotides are TGTGCCAGCAGTTTATCCCCGGGAGGGCCCCGCGCGGAGCAGTACTTC. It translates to CASSLSPGGPRAEQYF.